What follows are 26 T cell receptor beta chains derived from one specimen sequenced in a study of blood T cells in healthy people across ages. The use of a sample-barcoded 5' primer and a J-beta primer mix characterized a second PCR of about 7 to 12 cycles. Via MiXCR, TCRdb re-called the 5' RACE reads, giving one row per CDR3 protein. This sample has over 1,500,000 distinct CDR3 sequences, with 30% to 40% found just once. The material sequenced was blood. All receptors come from a human donor in good health.

This chain links TRBV20-1 with TRBJ2-5; D is undetermined. The end of the DNA aligns better with TRBJ2-7, so the J call may be wrong. CDR1 and CDR2 (germline): DFQATT, SNEGSKA (reference sequence). The CDR3 runs to 14 residues. CDR3 protein: CSARGQVGYYEQYF. Written as DNA, the CDR3 is TGCAGTGCTAGAGGCCAAGTAGGATACTACGAGCAGTACTTC.

V usage is TRBV9 and J usage is TRBJ1-1; perhaps TRBD1 as D (5 bases). V lost 5 bases and J lost 8, with 16 bases in between. The CDR3 is 13 residues long. Germline V gene sequence: CDR1 SGDLS, CDR2 YYNGEE. CDR3 DNA sequence: TGTGCCAGCAGTACTACAGGAGACCTCGAAGCTTTCTTT. As protein: CASSTTGDLEAFF.

A few counts support this clonotype. The junction departs from germline at one end; a sequencing error may be responsible. The J gene is TRBJ1-1, the V gene TRBV6-2 or TRBV6-3, with TRBD1 as a possible D gene (5 bases). Per germline, CDR1 MNHEY and CDR2 SVGEGT. The CDR3 consists of 14 residues. The chain's CDR3 is CASITGLMNTGAFF. In DNA form, the CDR3 reads TGTGCCAGCATAACAGGTCTCATGAACACTGGAGCTTTCTTT.

The table lists this clonotype with a count of one. Since the CDR3 does not end with the conserved phenylalanine or tryptophan, this likely comes from a read error. The V call is TRBV9, the J call TRBJ2-1, with 10 bases lining up with TRBD2. CDR1 and CDR2 (germline): SGDLS, YYNGEE. After removal of 5 bases from V and 2 bases from J, the junction contained 13 bases not matched to a gene. The CDR3 runs 18 residues. The CDR3 coding sequence is TGTGCCAGCAGTGGGGGAGCGGGGGGGCTCCAAACCTACAATGAGCAGTTCCTC. The encoded protein is CASSGGAGGLQTYNEQFL.

This clonotype has a handful of counts. The chain joins TRBV7-8 to TRBJ2-1; the D call may be TRBD1 or TRBD2 (5 bases each). This CDR3 is built from 13 residues. Per the germline V gene, CDR1 is SGHVS and CDR2 is FQNEAQ. The ends were cut back, 5 bases at V and 7 bases at J, with 12 bases in the middle. The CDR3 DNA reads as TGTGCCAGCAGCCGGACTGAGGGGAATGAGCAGTTCTTC. As protein: CASSRTEGNEQFF. Full variable domain (rest looked up from reference TRBV7-8 and TRBJ2-1): GAGVSQSPRYKVAKRGQDVALRCDPISGHVSLFWYQQALGQGPEFLTYFQNEAQLDKSGLPSDRFFAERPEGSVSTLKIQRTQQEDSAVYLCASSRTEGNEQFFGPGTRLTVL.

The chain is built from TRBV27 and TRBJ1-5; 7 bases are a match to TRBD1. Germline assignment: CDR1 MNHEY and CDR2 SMNVEV (reference sequence). The CDR3 is 16 residues long. V lost 3 bases to trimming and J lost 4 bases; unmatched junction nucleotides: 9. The DNA for the CDR3 is TGTGCCAGCAGTTTTGGGCCGGCAGGGGGGAATCAGCCCCAGCATTTT. As protein: CASSFGPAGGNQPQHF.

This clonotype was seen a few times. The chain carries TRBV20-1 and TRBJ1-1; D is unresolved. The CDR3 consists of 12 residues. CDR1 is DFQATT, CDR2 SNEGSKA, per germline (reference sequence). CDR3 nucleotide sequence: TGCACCGCGGGAGCCCCAATCGGCAGGGCTTTCTTT. As protein: CTAGAPIGRAFF.

This clonotype appeared a few times. CDR3 loop: CASSLRDRGAEAFF. The DNA for the CDR3 is TGTGCCAGCAGTCTAAGGGACAGGGGAGCTGAAGCTTTCTTT. The chain joins TRBV3-1 to TRBJ1-1; 10 nucleotides agree with TRBD1. Looked up from germline, CDR1 is LGHDT and CDR2 is YNNKEL (reference sequence). V was pared by 6 bases and J by 6 bases, with 7 bases of the junction left unmatched. CDR3 length: 14 residues.

The CDR3 protein is CASSSGQGISPLHF. CDR3 DNA: TGTGCCAGCAGCTCCGGACAGGGGATTTCACCCCTCCACTTT. J is TRBJ1-6 and V is TRBV7-3; 9 bases agree with TRBD1. In germline, CDR1 is SGHTA, CDR2 FQGTGA. CDR3 length: 14 residues. Unmatched junction bases numbered 4, after V lost 4 bases and J lost 9 bases.

The chain links TRBV28 to TRBJ2-4; 7 nucleotides match TRBD1. The CDR3 sequence is 16 residues long. The J segment lost 2 bases and the V segment lost 3 bases, leaving 7 bases of the junction unmatched. The V gene's germline CDR1 is MDHEN and CDR2 SYDVKM. The DNA for the CDR3 is TGTGCCAGCAGTTTCCCGACAGGGAAGCCCAAAAACATTCAGTACTTC. Its translation: CASSFPTGKPKNIQYF.

This clonotype was seen a handful of times. This sequence joins TRBV24-1 and TRBJ1-2; D unclear. The length of the CDR3 is 12 residues. The ends were cut back, 4 bases at V and 7 bases at J, with 9 bases in the middle. CDR1 KGHDR and CDR2 SFDVKD come from the germline V gene. The DNA of the CDR3 is TGTGCCACCAGTGACTTCTCCTGTGGCTACACCTTC. Amino acids: CATSDFSCGYTF.

A single count supports this clonotype. The chain links TRBV7-9 to TRBJ2-1, with D possibly being TRBD1 or TRBD2 (6 bases each). Germline CDR1 and CDR2: SEHNR and FQNEAQ (reference sequence). Trimming stripped 9 bases from V and 7 bases from J, with 19 bases between. This CDR3 is 14 amino acids long. The CDR3: CASFYIGGRNEQFF. CDR3 bases: TGTGCCAGTTTTTATATCGGGGGCAGGAATGAGCAGTTCTTC.

This clonotype came up a few times. This chain uses TRBV5-1 with TRBJ1-4; TRBD1 agrees at 9 bases. The CDR3 length is 14 residues. The V gene's germline CDR1 is SGHRS and CDR2 YFSETQ. Trimming at V came to 4 bases and at J to 8 bases, leaving 6 bases not matched to a gene. The CDR3 sequence: CASSPDRGSEKLFF. The CDR3 DNA reads TGCGCCAGCAGCCCGGACAGGGGCTCAGAAAAACTGTTTTTT.

This clonotype has a handful of counts. This chain connects TRBV20-1 to TRBJ2-7, with 9 positions matching TRBD2. Germline loops: CDR1 DFQATT, CDR2 SNEGSKA (reference sequence). The CDR3 totals 14 residues. The V segment lost 2 bases and the J segment 6 bases; nucleotides outside the gene matches: 8. The CDR3 here is CSARQLAGKLEQYF. Written as DNA, the CDR3 is TGCAGTGCTAGACAGCTAGCGGGGAAACTCGAGCAGTACTTC.

This clonotype was observed a few times. The chain carries TRBV7-3 and TRBJ2-5; TRBD1 matches at 12 bases. The germline V gene encodes CDR1 SGHTA and CDR2 FQGTGA. J gave up 4 bases and V 5 bases, and 8 bases lay outside the gene matches. This CDR3 is 16 amino acids long. The CDR3 loop is CASSLAGTGGRETQYF. The CDR3 coding sequence is TGTGCCAGCAGCCTAGCGGGGACAGGGGGCCGAGAGACCCAGTACTTC. Together with reference TRBV7-3 and TRBJ2-5, the CDR3 gives the full variable domain: GAGVSQTPSNKVTEKGKYVELRCDPISGHTALYWYRQSLGQGPEFLIYFQGTGAADDSGLPNDRFFAVRPEGSVSTLKIQRTERGDSAVYLCASSLAGTGGRETQYFGPGTRLLVL.

This clonotype showed up just a few times. J is TRBJ2-3 and V is TRBV4-1, with TRBD1 as a possible D gene (6 bases). Germline V gene lookup returns CDR1 MGHRA and CDR2 YSYEKL. The germline V and J ends were trimmed by 0 bases and 0 bases, with 10 bases remaining between them. This CDR3 is 16 amino acids long. The CDR3 region is CASSQDWTVSTDTQYF. The DNA of the CDR3 is TGCGCCAGCAGCCAAGATTGGACAGTCAGCACAGATACGCAGTATTTT.

DNA of the CDR3: TGTGCCAGCAACCTACTAGCGGGAAACTACGAGCAGTACTTC. This translates into CASNLLAGNYEQYF. This rearrangement joins TRBV6-2 or TRBV6-3 to TRBJ2-5; TRBD2 matches 10 bases. The tail of the sequence fits TRBJ2-7 better, so the J call may be wrong. The CDR3 is 14 residues long. CDR1 and CDR2 (germline): MNHEY, SVGEGT.

In this sample, this clonotype turned up a few times. Given a much more abundant clone one base away, this may be a read error. V is TRBV6-6 and J is TRBJ2-2, with D tentatively TRBD1 or TRBD2 (5 bases each). CDR3 length: 14 residues. The V gene's germline CDR1 is MNHNY and CDR2 SVGAGI (reference sequence). The chain's CDR3 is CASSYSDNTGERFF. The CDR3 coding sequence is TGTGCCAGCAGTTACTCGGACAACACCGGGGAGCGGTTTTTT.

The V gene is TRBV20-1, the J gene TRBJ1-5; D ambiguous. Germline loops: CDR1 DFQATT, CDR2 SNEGSKA (reference sequence). The CDR3 runs to 13 residues. Between the trimmed V and J ends, which lost 4 bases and 2 bases, there was a span of 9 bases. For the CDR3, the DNA is TGCAGTGCTAAACCTGGGGGCAATCAGCCCCAGCATTTT. Translation: CSAKPGGNQPQHF.

Concerning this clonotype: Relative to the germline gene, one junction end is altered; a read error may explain this. The V gene is TRBV7-9, the J gene TRBJ2-1; the D gene is possibly TRBD1 (6 bases). The CDR3 spans 15 residues. In germline, CDR1 is SEHNR, CDR2 FQNEAQ (reference sequence). CDR3 DNA sequence: TGTGCCAGTAGCTCCCACCGGGACATCTACAATGAGCAGTTCTTC. Translated: CASSSHRDIYNEQFF.

This clonotype was seen more than once but under ten times. V and J are TRBV3-1 and TRBJ1-6; D uncertain. Trimming stripped 8 bases from V and 6 bases from J, with 8 bases between. This CDR3 region has 12 residues. Germline CDR1 reads LGHDT; CDR2 reads YNNKEL (reference sequence). The CDR3: CASEMLNSPLHF. CDR3 bases: TGTGCCAGCGAGATGCTTAATTCACCCCTCCACTTT.

J is TRBJ2-3 and V is TRBV29-1, with 7 nucleotides matching TRBD1. From germline, CDR1 is SQVTM and CDR2 ANQGSEA. This CDR3 contains 13 residues. V was pared by 6 bases and J by 5 bases, with 8 bases of the junction left unmatched. The chain's CDR3 is CSVDDRVRDTQYF. The CDR3 DNA is TGCAGCGTAGATGACAGGGTTCGAGATACGCAGTATTTT.

This clonotype was picked up a small number of times. The chain employs TRBV18 and TRBJ1-2, with D uncertain. The CDR3 extends over 17 amino acids. Germline CDR1 KGHSH, CDR2 LQKENI. Trimming removed 4 bases at V and 5 bases at J, with 23 bases between. The CDR3 sequence: CASSLDRPDSTFYGYTF. CDR3 nucleotides: TGTGCCAGCTCACTCGATCGTCCGGACTCCACTTTTTATGGCTACACCTTC.

V gene TRBV7-9 combines with J gene TRBJ1-2; 12 nucleotides line up with TRBD1. V trimming: 1 base; J trimming: 6 bases; junction bases outside the gene matches: 3. The CDR3 consists of 15 residues. The germline V gene has CDR1 SEHNR and CDR2 FQNEAQ (reference sequence). CDR3 coding DNA: TGTGCCAGCAGCTTAGGGGGACAGGGGGCCCATGGCTACACCTTC. Its protein is CASSLGGQGAHGYTF.

This clonotype was detected a few times. The rearrangement links TRBV3-1 to TRBJ2-7, with D tentatively TRBD1 (5 bases). Matching the DNA end better, TRBJ2-5 makes the J call doubtful. The germline CDR1 and CDR2 sequences are LGHDT and YNNKEL (reference sequence). The CDR3 covers 12 residues. The CDR3 loop is CASSQGQGTQYF. CDR3 nucleotide sequence: TGTGCCAGCAGCCAAGGTCAGGGGACCCAGTACTTC.

The chain couples TRBV7-2 to TRBJ2-5, with 13 bases identical to TRBD2. The CDR3 covers 16 residues. CDR1 SGHTA and CDR2 FQGNSA come from the germline V gene. The J segment lost 4 bases and the V segment lost 7 bases, leaving 9 bases of the junction unmatched. CDR3 protein: CASTRQLAGGSETQYF. CDR3 sequence (DNA): TGTGCCAGCACTCGCCAACTAGCGGGGGGGTCAGAGACCCAGTACTTC.